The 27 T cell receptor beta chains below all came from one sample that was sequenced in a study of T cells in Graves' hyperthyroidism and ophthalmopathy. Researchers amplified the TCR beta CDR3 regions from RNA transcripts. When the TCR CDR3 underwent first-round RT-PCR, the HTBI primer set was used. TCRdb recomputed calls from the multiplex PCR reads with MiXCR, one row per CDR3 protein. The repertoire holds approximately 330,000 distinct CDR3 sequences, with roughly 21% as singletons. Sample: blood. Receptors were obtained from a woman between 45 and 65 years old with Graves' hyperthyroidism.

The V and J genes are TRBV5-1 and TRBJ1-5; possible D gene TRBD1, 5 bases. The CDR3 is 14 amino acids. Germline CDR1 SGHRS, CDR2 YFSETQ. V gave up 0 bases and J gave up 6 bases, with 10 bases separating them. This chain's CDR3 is CASSLDGGFQPQHF. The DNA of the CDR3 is TGCGCCAGCAGCTTGGATGGGGGTTTTCAGCCCCAGCATTTT. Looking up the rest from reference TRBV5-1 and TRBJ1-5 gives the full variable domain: KAGVTQTPRYLIKTRGQQVTLSCSPISGHRSVSWYQQTPGQGLQFLFEYFSETQRNKGNFPGRFSGRQFSNSRSEMNVSTLELGDSALYLCASSLDGGFQPQHFGDGTRLSIL.

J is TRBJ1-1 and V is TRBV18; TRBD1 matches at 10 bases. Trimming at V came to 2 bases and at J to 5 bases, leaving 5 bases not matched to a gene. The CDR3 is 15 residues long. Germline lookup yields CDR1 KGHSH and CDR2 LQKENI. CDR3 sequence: CASSPIEGQGTEAFF. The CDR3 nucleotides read TGTGCCAGCTCACCAATAGAGGGACAGGGGACTGAAGCTTTCTTT.

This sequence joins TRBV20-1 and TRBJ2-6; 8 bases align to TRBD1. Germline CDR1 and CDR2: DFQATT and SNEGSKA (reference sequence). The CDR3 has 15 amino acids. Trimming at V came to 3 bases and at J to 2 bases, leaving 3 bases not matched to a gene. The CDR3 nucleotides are TGCAGTGCTAGCCAGGGGGCGGCTGGGGCCAACGTCCTGACTTTC. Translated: CSASQGAAGANVLTF.

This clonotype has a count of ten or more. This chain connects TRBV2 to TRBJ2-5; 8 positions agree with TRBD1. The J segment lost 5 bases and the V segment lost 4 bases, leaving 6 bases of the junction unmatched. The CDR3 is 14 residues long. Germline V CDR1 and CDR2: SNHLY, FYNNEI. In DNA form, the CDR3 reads TGTGCCAGCAGTGTCCAGGGGGCGAAGGAGACCCAGTACTTC. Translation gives CASSVQGAKETQYF.

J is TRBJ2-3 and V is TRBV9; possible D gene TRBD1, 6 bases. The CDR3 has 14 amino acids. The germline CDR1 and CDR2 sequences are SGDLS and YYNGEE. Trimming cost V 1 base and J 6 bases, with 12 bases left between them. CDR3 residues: CASSVKWGQDTQYF. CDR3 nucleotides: TGTGCCAGCAGCGTAAAGTGGGGGCAGGATACGCAGTATTTT.

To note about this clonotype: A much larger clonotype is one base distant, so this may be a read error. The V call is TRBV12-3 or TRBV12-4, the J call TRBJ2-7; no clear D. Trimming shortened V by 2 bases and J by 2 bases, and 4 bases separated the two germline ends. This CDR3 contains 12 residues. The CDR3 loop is CASSLMTYEQYF. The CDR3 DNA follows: TGTGCCAGCAGTTTAATGACCTACGAGCAGTACTTC.

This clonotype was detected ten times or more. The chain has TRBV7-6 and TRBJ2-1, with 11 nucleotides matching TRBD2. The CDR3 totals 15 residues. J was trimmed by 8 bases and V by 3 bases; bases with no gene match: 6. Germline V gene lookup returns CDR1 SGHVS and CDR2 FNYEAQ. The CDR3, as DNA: TGTGCCAGCAGCTTCCTTAGCGGGGGGGCCGATGAGCAGTTCTTC. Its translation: CASSFLSGGADEQFF.

CDR3 DNA sequence: TGTGCCAGCAGCTTGGCCGGGCCTAGTGAAGCTTTCTTT. Protein: CASSLAGPSEAFF. V and J are TRBV5-6 and TRBJ1-1; the D is unclear. CDR1 SGHDT and CDR2 YYEEEE come from the germline V gene. The V end lost 0 bases, the J end lost 7 bases, and 10 bases lay between the germline ends. This CDR3 has 13 residues.

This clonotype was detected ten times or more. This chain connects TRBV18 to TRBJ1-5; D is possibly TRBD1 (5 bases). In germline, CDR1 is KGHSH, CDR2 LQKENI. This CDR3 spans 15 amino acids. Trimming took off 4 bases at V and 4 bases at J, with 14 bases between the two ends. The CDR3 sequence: CASSRGGVRNQPQHF. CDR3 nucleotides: TGTGCCAGCTCACGTGGGGGGGTACGGAATCAGCCCCAGCATTTT.

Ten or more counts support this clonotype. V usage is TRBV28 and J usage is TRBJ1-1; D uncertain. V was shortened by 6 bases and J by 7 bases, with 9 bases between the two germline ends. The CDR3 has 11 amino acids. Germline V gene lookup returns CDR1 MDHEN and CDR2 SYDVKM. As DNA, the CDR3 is TGTGCCAGCAGGGGCAACGGTGAAGCTTTCTTT. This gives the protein CASRGNGEAFF. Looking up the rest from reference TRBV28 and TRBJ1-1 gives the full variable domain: DVKVTQSSRYLVKRTGEKVFLECVQDMDHENMFWYRQDPGLGLRLIYFSYDVKMKEKGDIPEGYSVSREKKERFSLILESASTNQTSMYLCASRGNGEAFFGQGTRLTVV.

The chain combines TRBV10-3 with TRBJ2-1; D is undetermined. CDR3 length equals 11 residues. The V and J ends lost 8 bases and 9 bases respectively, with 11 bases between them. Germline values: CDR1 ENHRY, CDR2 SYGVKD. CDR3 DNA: TGTGCCATCTCCGACCCGGGTGAGCAGTTCTTC. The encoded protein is CAISDPGEQFF.

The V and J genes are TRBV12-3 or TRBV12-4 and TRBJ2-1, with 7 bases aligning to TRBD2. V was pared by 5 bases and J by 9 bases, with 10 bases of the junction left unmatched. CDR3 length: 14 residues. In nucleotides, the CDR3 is TGTGCCAGCAGTCCCGGGACTACCGGCGGTGAGCAGTTCTTC. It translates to CASSPGTTGGEQFF.

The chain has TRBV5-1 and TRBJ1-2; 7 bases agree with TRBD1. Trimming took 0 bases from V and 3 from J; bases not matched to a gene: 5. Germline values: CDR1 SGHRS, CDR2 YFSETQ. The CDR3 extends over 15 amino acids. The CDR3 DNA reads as TGCGCCAGCAGCTTGGAACAGGGGAACTACTATGGCTACACCTTC. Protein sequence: CASSLEQGNYYGYTF.

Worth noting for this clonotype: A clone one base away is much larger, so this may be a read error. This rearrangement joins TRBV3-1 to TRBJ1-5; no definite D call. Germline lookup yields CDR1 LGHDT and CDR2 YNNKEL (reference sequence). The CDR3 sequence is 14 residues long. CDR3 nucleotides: TGTGCCAGCAGCCAAGACTTGGAACGGCAGCCCCGGCATTTT. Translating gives CASSQDLERQPRHF.

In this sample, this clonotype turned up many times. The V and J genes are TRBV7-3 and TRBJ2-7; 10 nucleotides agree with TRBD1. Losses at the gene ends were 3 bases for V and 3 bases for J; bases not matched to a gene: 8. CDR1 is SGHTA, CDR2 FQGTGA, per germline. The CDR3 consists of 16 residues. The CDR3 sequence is CASSLAPGQGYYEQYF. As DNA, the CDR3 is TGTGCCAGCAGCTTGGCCCCGGGACAGGGGTACTACGAGCAGTACTTC.

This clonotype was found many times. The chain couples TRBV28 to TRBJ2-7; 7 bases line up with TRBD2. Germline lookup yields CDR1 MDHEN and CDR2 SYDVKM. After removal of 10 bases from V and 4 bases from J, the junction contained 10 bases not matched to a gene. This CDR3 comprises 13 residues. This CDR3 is CAITPGLLYEQYF. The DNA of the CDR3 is TGTGCCATTACCCCGGGACTATTATACGAGCAGTACTTC.

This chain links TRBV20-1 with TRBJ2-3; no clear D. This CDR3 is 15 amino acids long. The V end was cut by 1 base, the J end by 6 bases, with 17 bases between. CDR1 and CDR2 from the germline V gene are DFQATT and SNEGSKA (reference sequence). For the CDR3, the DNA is TGCAGTGCTAGAGCCGCGTCTGGGGTTGCGGATACGCAGTATTTT. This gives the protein CSARAASGVADTQYF.

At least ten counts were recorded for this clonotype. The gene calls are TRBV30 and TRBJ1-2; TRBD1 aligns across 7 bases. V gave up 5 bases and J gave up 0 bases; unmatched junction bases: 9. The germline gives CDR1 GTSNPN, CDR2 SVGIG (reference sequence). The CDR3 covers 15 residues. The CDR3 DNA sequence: TGTGCCTGGGCTAACCCCGGGACAGCTAACTATGGCTACACCTTC. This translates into CAWANPGTANYGYTF.

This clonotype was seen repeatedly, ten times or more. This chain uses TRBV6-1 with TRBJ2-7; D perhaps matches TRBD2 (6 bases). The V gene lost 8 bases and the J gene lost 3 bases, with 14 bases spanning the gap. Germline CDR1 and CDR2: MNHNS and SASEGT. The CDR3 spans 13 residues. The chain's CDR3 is CASGRTEGYEQYF. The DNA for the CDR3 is TGTGCCAGCGGCCGGACGGAGGGCTACGAGCAGTACTTC.

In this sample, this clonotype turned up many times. The CDR3 nucleotides are TGTGCCAGCAGGTTCGGTAACACTGAAGCTTTCTTT. This codes for CASRFGNTEAFF. J is TRBJ1-1 and V is TRBV12-3 or TRBV12-4; D ambiguous. V was cut by 6 bases and J by 2 bases, with 7 bases left in between. This CDR3 has 12 residues.

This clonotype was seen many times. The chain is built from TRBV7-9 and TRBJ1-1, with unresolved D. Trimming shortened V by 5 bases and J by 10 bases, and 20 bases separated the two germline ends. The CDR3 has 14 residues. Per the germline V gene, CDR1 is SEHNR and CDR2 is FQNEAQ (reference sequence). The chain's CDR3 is CASSHPDARFGAFF. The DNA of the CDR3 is TGTGCCAGCAGCCACCCGGACGCGAGGTTTGGAGCTTTCTTT.

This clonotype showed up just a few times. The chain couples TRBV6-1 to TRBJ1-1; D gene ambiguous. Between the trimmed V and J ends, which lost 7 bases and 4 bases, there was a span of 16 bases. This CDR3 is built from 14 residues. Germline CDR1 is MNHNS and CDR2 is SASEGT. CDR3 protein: CASTAGLSGTEAFF. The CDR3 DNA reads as TGTGCCAGCACCGCGGGCCTTTCTGGCACTGAAGCTTTCTTT.

The CDR3 nucleotides are TGTGCCACCAGTGATGCGACAGGGGGGAGCACTGAAGCTTTCTTT. It yields the protein CATSDATGGSTEAFF. This chain connects TRBV24-1 to TRBJ1-1, with 9 bases identical to TRBD1. Germline assignment: CDR1 KGHDR and CDR2 SFDVKD. With V trimmed by 3 bases and J by 4 bases, 5 bases remained unmatched. The CDR3 spans 15 residues.

In DNA form, the CDR3 reads TGCAGTGCTACAAAAGACAGTCATACTCAAGAGACCCAGTACTTC. Protein sequence: CSATKDSHTQETQYF. The chain couples TRBV20-1 to TRBJ2-5, with a possible D match to TRBD1 (5 bases). Germline V gives CDR1 DFQATT, CDR2 SNEGSKA (reference sequence). The V end was cut by 4 bases, the J end by 2 bases, with 17 bases between. The CDR3 runs 15 residues.

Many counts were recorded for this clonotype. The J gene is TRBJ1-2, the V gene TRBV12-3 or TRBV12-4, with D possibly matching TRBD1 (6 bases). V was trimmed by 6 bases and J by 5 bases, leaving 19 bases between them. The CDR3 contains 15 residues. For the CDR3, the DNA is TGTGCCAGCAGCCAAGAACAGGGAGGGTTATATGGCTACACCTTC. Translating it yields CASSQEQGGLYGYTF.

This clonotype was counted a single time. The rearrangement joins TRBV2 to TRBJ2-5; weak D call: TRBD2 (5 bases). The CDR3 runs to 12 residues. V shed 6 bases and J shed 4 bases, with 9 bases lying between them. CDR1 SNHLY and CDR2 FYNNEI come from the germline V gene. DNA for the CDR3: TGTGCCAGCAGCGGTCGGGGAGAGACCCAGTACTTC. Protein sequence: CASSGRGETQYF.

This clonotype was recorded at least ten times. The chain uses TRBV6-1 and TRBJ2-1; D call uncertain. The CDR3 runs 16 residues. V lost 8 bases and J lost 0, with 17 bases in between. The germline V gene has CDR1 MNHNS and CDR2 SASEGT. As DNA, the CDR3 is TGTGCCAGCGCAAACCGGGCCGTTAGCTCCTACAATGAGCAGTTCTTC. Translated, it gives CASANRAVSSYNEQFF.